A single sample is the source of the 31 T cell receptor beta chains below, sequenced in a study of cytomegalovirus exposure and HLA in healthy donors. Libraries were prepared by immunoSEQ multiplex PCR; TCRdb keeps only in-frame clonotypes and omits some of them. The repertoire holds hundreds of thousands of clones, approximately 88% seen once, with roughly 0.93% in the top ten. Sequencing was carried out using PBMCs. The origin of the receptors is a woman under 30 in good health and CMV-seronegative.

V gene TRBV6-6 combines with J gene TRBJ1-1, with TRBD1 identical over 8 bases. In germline, CDR1 is MNHNY, CDR2 SVGAGI (reference sequence). Unmatched junction bases numbered 2, after V lost 0 bases and J lost 5 bases. The CDR3 runs to 14 residues. The CDR3 DNA follows: TGTGCCAGCAGTTACTCACAGGGGGTGACTGAAGCTTTCTTT. It is translated as CASSYSQGVTEAFF.

The rearrangement joins TRBV23-1 to TRBJ2-7; perhaps TRBD1 as D (6 bases). TRBV23-1 is treated as an ORF (open reading frame) with a function not yet certain. This CDR3 region has 17 residues. Trimming shortened V by 2 bases and J by 3 bases, and 20 bases separated the two germline ends. CDR3 amino acids: CASSQLLTGPRNYEQYF. As DNA, the CDR3 is TGCGCCAGCAGTCAACTACTTACAGGGCCGAGGAACTACGAGCAGTACTTC.

The rearrangement links TRBV19 to TRBJ2-7; 8 bases match TRBD2. Germline V lookup: CDR1 LNHDA, CDR2 SQIVND (reference sequence). The CDR3 runs 14 residues. The J segment lost 1 base and the V segment lost 5 bases, leaving 4 bases of the junction unmatched. CDR3 DNA: TGTGCCAGTAGTTCGGGGACTAGATCCTACGAGCAGTACTTC. It translates to CASSSGTRSYEQYF.

The J gene is TRBJ1-1, the V gene TRBV6-5; maybe TRBD1 (5 bases). Germline assignment: CDR1 MNHEY and CDR2 SVGAGI. The CDR3 totals 14 residues. V was trimmed by 8 bases and J by 0 bases, leaving 13 bases between them. CDR3 sequence reads: CASWTRGVNTEAFF. The CDR3 nucleotides are TGTGCCAGCTGGACACGGGGGGTGAACACTGAAGCTTTCTTT.

This clone has just a few counts. J is TRBJ2-7 and V is TRBV11-2, with D perhaps matching TRBD2 (6 bases). Looked up from germline, CDR1 is SGHAT and CDR2 is FQNNGV. The CDR3 extends over 15 amino acids. The V and J ends lost 1 base and 0 bases respectively, with 10 bases between them. The CDR3 sequence: CASSLGRGLSYEQYF. The CDR3 coding sequence is TGTGCCAGCAGCTTAGGGCGGGGCCTCTCCTACGAGCAGTACTTC. Filled out from reference TRBV11-2 and TRBJ2-7, the complete variable domain reads EAGVAQSPRYKIIEKRQSVAFWCNPISGHATLYWYQQILGQGPKLLIQFQNNGVVDDSQLPKDRFSAERLKGVDSTLKIQPAKLEDSAVYLCASSLGRGLSYEQYFGPGTRLTVT.

The rearrangement joins TRBV4-1 to TRBJ2-3; 10 bases agree with TRBD2. J gave up 1 base and V 3 bases, and 7 bases lay outside the gene matches. The CDR3 is made up of 17 amino acids. Germline loops: CDR1 MGHRA, CDR2 YSYEKL. The DNA for the CDR3 is TGCGCCAGCAGCCATTCCGGGACTAGCGAACGCACAGATACGCAGTATTTT. Translation: CASSHSGTSERTDTQYF.

This sequence joins TRBV11-2 and TRBJ1-2; D is ambiguous. Trimming stripped 1 base from V and 7 bases from J, with 13 bases between. The length of the CDR3 is 14 residues. Germline V gene data show CDR1 as SGHAT and CDR2 as FQNNGV. The CDR3 reads CASSLAVAYGGYTF. The CDR3 region has the DNA TGTGCCAGCAGCTTAGCAGTAGCTTATGGTGGCTACACCTTC.

The V gene is TRBV6-5, the J gene TRBJ1-1, with D unresolved. Trimming removed 2 bases at V and 2 bases at J, with 15 bases between. This CDR3 has 16 residues. Germline V gene lookup returns CDR1 MNHEY and CDR2 SVGAGI. As DNA, the CDR3 is TGTGCCAGCAGTTACGCCAAGAGGCCATTAAACACTGAAGCTTTCTTT. Encoded protein: CASSYAKRPLNTEAFF.

The V and J genes are TRBV6-5 and TRBJ2-2, with D perhaps matching TRBD2 (6 bases). Germline loops: CDR1 MNHEY, CDR2 SVGAGI. V was shortened by 6 bases and J by 4 bases, with 12 bases between the two germline ends. This CDR3 spans 14 amino acids. CDR3 in amino acids: CASRLVGGTGELFF. The CDR3 DNA reads TGTGCCAGCAGGCTTGTGGGGGGCACCGGGGAGCTGTTTTTT.

The chain employs TRBV19 and TRBJ1-2; D is unresolved. Trimming removed 1 base from V and 4 bases from J, with 10 bases in between. Germline loops: CDR1 LNHDA, CDR2 SQIVND (reference sequence). The CDR3 runs 14 residues. This chain's CDR3 is CASSIGYRAYGYTF. The CDR3 region has the DNA TGTGCCAGTAGTATAGGCTACAGAGCCTATGGCTACACCTTC.

This rearrangement joins TRBV28 to TRBJ2-7; 13 bases are a match to TRBD2. This CDR3 has 15 residues. CDR1 and CDR2 (germline): MDHEN, SYDVKM. Trimming at V came to 7 bases and at J to 2 bases, leaving 5 bases not matched to a gene. The CDR3 DNA is TGTGCCAGCACCCTAGGACTAGCGGGAGCCTACGAGCAGTACTTC. Translated: CASTLGLAGAYEQYF.

The table lists this clone with many counts. Other DNA sequences of this sample code for an identical CDR3. The V gene is TRBV27, the J gene TRBJ1-5; D perhaps matches TRBD1 (6 bases). Germline V lookup: CDR1 MNHEY, CDR2 SMNVEV (reference sequence). V was pared by 4 bases and J by 6 bases, with 7 bases between. The CDR3 is made up of 12 amino acids. In DNA form, the CDR3 reads TGTGCCAGCAGTTCACAGGGTCAGCCCCAGCATTTT. Protein sequence: CASSSQGQPQHF.

The rearrangement joins TRBV29-1 to TRBJ1-2; possible D gene TRBD1, 5 bases. CDR1 SQVTM and CDR2 ANQGSEA come from the germline V gene. CDR3 length: 12 residues. V dropped 5 bases and J dropped 2 bases, with 9 bases sitting between them. The CDR3 protein is CSVQGSNYGYTF. CDR3 coding DNA: TGCAGCGTTCAGGGATCCAACTATGGCTACACCTTC.

This clone was recorded only once. The chain is built from TRBV7-6 and TRBJ2-2; 9 bases fit TRBD1. V lost 7 bases, J lost 1 base, and 7 bases stayed unmatched. The CDR3 is 16 residues long. The germline CDR1 and CDR2 sequences are SGHVS and FNYEAQ. The CDR3 loop is CASKDRGQGNTGELFF. The CDR3 bases are TGTGCCAGCAAAGACCGGGGACAGGGGAACACCGGGGAGCTGTTTTTT.

The chain links TRBV6-5 to TRBJ2-7; 15 positions agree with TRBD2. After removal of 2 bases from V and 12 bases from J, the junction contained 5 bases not matched to a gene. CDR3 length equals 14 residues. Per the germline V gene, CDR1 is MNHEY and CDR2 is SVGAGI. Here the CDR3 DNA reads TGTGCCAGCAGTTACCCGGGACTAGCGGGAGGTCTGTACTTC. The encoded protein is CASSYPGLAGGLYF.

DNA of the CDR3: TGTGCCAGCAGCCCACCCGGGACTAGCGAGAGCACAGATACGCAGTATTTT. It codes for CASSPPGTSESTDTQYF. V gene TRBV7-2 combines with J gene TRBJ2-3; 10 bases are a match to TRBD2. CDR1 SGHTA and CDR2 FQGNSA come from the germline V gene. The V and J ends lost 5 bases and 0 bases, in that order; junction bases with no gene match: 8. The CDR3 has 17 residues. The full variable domain, rest sourced from reference TRBV7-2 and TRBJ2-3, is GAGVSQSPSNKVTEKGKDVELRCDPISGHTALYWYRQSLGQGLEFLIYFQGNSAPDKSGLPSDRFSAERTGGSVSTLTIQRTQQEDSAVYLCASSPPGTSESTDTQYFGPGTRLTVL.

The V gene is TRBV27, the J gene TRBJ1-1, with D possibly TRBD1 on 5 matching bases. The CDR3 loop spans 14 amino acids. Trimming took 6 bases from V and 5 from J, leaving 16 bases between them. CDR1 and CDR2 (germline): MNHEY, SMNVEV (reference sequence). The CDR3 coding sequence is TGTGCCAGCAGGTCAGGGCTTGGGGTAACTGAAGCTTTCTTT. The encoded protein is CASRSGLGVTEAFF.

The genes are TRBV9 and TRBJ2-3, with 8 nucleotides matching TRBD2. The CDR3 has 14 amino acids. Germline CDR1 SGDLS, CDR2 YYNGEE. With V trimmed by 5 bases and J by 0 bases, 2 bases remained unmatched. The CDR3: CASSTSGSTDTQYF. CDR3 bases: TGTGCCAGCAGTACTAGCGGAAGCACAGATACGCAGTATTTT.

V and J are TRBV25-1 and TRBJ2-7; 7 nucleotides line up with TRBD1. Trimming at V came to 1 base and at J to 2 bases, leaving 14 bases not matched to a gene. This CDR3 is built from 18 residues. From germline, CDR1 is MGHDK and CDR2 SYGVNS. The CDR3 DNA is TGTGCCAGCAGTGAATTTCATTCCAAGGGGACAGAGACCTACGAGCAGTACTTC. Its translation: CASSEFHSKGTETYEQYF.

The rearrangement joins TRBV28 to TRBJ2-7, with 8 bases lining up with TRBD1. This CDR3 region has 15 residues. The germline gives CDR1 MDHEN, CDR2 SYDVKM. The V gene end was trimmed by 6 bases and the J gene end by 7 bases; junction bases not matched to a gene: 14. The CDR3 sequence: CASRLPRQGAGEQYF. Here the CDR3 DNA reads TGTGCCAGCAGGCTCCCAAGGCAGGGGGCCGGGGAGCAGTACTTC.

The chain has TRBV6-1 and TRBJ2-5, with TRBD2 identical over 8 bases. From germline, CDR1 is MNHNS and CDR2 SASEGT. With 6 bases clipped from V and 5 bases from J, the junction kept 11 bases outside the gene matches. The CDR3 is 15 residues long. DNA of the CDR3: TGTGCCAGCAGCCCCGGGAGGGGGGAGCTTGAGACCCAGTACTTC. Protein sequence: CASSPGRGELETQYF.

V gene TRBV6-5 combines with J gene TRBJ2-3, with TRBD2 as a possible D gene (5 bases). The CDR3 sequence is 14 residues long. Germline CDR1 and CDR2: MNHEY and SVGAGI. Trimming removed 6 bases at V and 1 base at J, with 11 bases between. CDR3 loop: CASRPHGGTDTQYF. Here the CDR3 DNA reads TGTGCCAGCAGACCGCACGGGGGCACAGATACGCAGTATTTT.

The CDR3 DNA follows: TGTGCCAGCAGCCAAAGGTTGGGAGTGGAGCAGCCCCAGCATTTT. Its protein product is CASSQRLGVEQPQHF. The chain uses TRBV2 and TRBJ1-5, with D unclear. The V gene's germline CDR1 is SNHLY and CDR2 FYNNEI. Between the trimmed V and J ends, which lost 6 bases and 7 bases, there was a span of 19 bases. The CDR3 sequence is 15 residues long.

J is TRBJ2-4 and V is TRBV5-3, with a possible D match to TRBD2 (6 bases). TRBV5-3 is an open reading frame, and its role is uncertain. With 2 bases removed from V and 0 bases from J, the gap between germline ends came to 21 bases. This CDR3 is 19 amino acids long. For the CDR3, the DNA is TGTGCCAGAAGCTTCTCAGGAGGGCCGTACTTAATAGCCAAAAACATTCAGTACTTC. Translated: CARSFSGGPYLIAKNIQYF.

This clone was detected only once. The chain recombines TRBV6-5 with TRBJ1-1; D unresolved. Germline-derived CDR1 and CDR2 are MNHEY and SVGAGI. The CDR3 extends over 14 amino acids. V lost 6 bases, J lost 5 bases, and 16 bases lay in between. Here the CDR3 reads CASSPYLGRTEAFF. CDR3 DNA sequence: TGTGCCAGCAGCCCCTATTTGGGCCGGACTGAAGCTTTCTTT.

This clone showed up just once. V usage is TRBV2 and J usage is TRBJ2-1, with a tentative D call TRBD2 (5 bases). This CDR3 comprises 10 residues. Germline V gene data show CDR1 as SNHLY and CDR2 as FYNNEI. V gave up 8 bases and J gave up 7 bases, with 6 bases separating them. The CDR3: CASGGNEQFF. The DNA for the CDR3 is TGTGCCAGCGGAGGAAATGAGCAGTTCTTC. The full variable domain, completed using reference TRBV2 and TRBJ2-1, is EPEVTQTPSHQVTQMGQEVILRCVPISNHLYFYWYRQILGQKVEFLVSFYNNEISEKSEIFDDQFSVERPDGSNFTLKIRSTKLEDSAMYFCASGGNEQFFGPGTRLTVL.

This clone was found a few times. The CDR3 reads CAWSWAGGSDTQYF. CDR3 nucleotides: TGTGCCTGGAGTTGGGCGGGAGGGTCGGATACGCAGTATTTT. This chain uses TRBV30 with TRBJ2-3, with TRBD2 matching over 9 bases. V lost 2 bases, J lost 6 bases, and 6 bases stayed unmatched. This CDR3 comprises 14 residues. From germline, CDR1 is GTSNPN and CDR2 SVGIG (reference sequence).

The V gene is TRBV9, the J gene TRBJ1-5; D remains ambiguous. The germline V gene has CDR1 SGDLS and CDR2 YYNGEE. Trimming left V 0 bases short and J 6 bases short, with 19 bases between. The CDR3 runs to 17 residues. As DNA, the CDR3 is TGTGCCAGCAGCGTAGATTCCCGGTGTCTGGCGGGTCAGCCCCAGCATTTT. This translates into CASSVDSRCLAGQPQHF.

J is TRBJ2-7 and V is TRBV5-1, with TRBD2 matching 13 bases. The CDR3 totals 18 residues. CDR1 and CDR2 from the germline V gene are SGHRS and YFSETQ. V was pared by 3 bases and J by 7 bases, with 16 bases of the junction left unmatched. The CDR3 here is CASSSGLAGRPGMGEQYF. The CDR3 nucleotides are TGCGCCAGCAGCTCGGGACTAGCGGGACGCCCGGGAATGGGGGAGCAGTACTTC.

The chain joins TRBV7-2 to TRBJ2-7; the D gene is possibly TRBD2 (6 bases). V shed 4 bases and J shed 3 bases, with 10 bases lying between them. The germline V gene has CDR1 SGHTA and CDR2 FQGNSA. CDR3 length: 13 amino acids. CDR3 sequence: CASSWGTVYEQYF. CDR3 DNA: TGTGCCAGCAGCTGGGGGACTGTCTACGAGCAGTACTTC.

The chain links TRBV11-1 to TRBJ2-7; perhaps TRBD2 as D (5 bases). Germline V gene sequence: CDR1 SGHAT, CDR2 FQDESV (reference sequence). There are 13 residues in the CDR3. Trimming pared 8 bases from V and 0 bases from J, leaving 11 bases between. This chain's CDR3 is CASRKAASYEQYF. The DNA of the CDR3 is TGTGCCAGCCGGAAAGCGGCCTCCTACGAGCAGTACTTC.